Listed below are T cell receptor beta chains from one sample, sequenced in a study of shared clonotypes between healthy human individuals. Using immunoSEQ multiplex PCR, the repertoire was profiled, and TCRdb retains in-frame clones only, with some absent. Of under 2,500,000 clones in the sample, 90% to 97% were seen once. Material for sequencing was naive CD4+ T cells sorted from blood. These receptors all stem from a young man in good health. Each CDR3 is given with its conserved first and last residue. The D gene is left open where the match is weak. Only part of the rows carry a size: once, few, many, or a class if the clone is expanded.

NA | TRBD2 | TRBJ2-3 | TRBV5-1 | CASSSGTSGSTDTQYF | TGCGCCAGCAGCTCAGGGACTAGCGGAAGCACAGATACGCAGTATTTT
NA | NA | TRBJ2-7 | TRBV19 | CASSSGQSYEQYF | TGTGCCAGTAGTTCCGGACAGTCCTACGAGCAGTACTTC
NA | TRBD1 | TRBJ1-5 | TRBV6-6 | CASSLGQGNSNQPQHF | TGTGCCAGCAGCCTTGGACAGGGGAATAGCAATCAGCCCCAGCATTTT
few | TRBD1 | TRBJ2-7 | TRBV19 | CASSEQGSRDEQYF | TGTGCCAGTAGTGAACAGGGGAGCAGAGACGAGCAGTACTTC
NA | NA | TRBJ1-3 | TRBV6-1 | CASSPRHPGNTIYF | TGTGCCAGCTCACCGAGACATCCTGGAAACACCATATATTTT
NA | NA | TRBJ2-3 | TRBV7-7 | CASSLGYGTDTQYF | TGTGCTAGCAGCTTAGGGTATGGGACAGATACGCAGTATTTT
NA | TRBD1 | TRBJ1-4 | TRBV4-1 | CASSQTGTGNEKLFF | TGCGCCAGCAGCCAGACCGGGACAGGGAATGAAAAACTGTTTTTT
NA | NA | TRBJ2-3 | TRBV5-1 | CASRISTDTQYF | TGCGCCAGCAGGATCAGCACAGATACGCAGTATTTT
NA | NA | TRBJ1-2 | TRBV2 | CASSPRDDYGYTF | TGTGCCAGCAGTCCCCGGGATGACTATGGCTACACCTTC
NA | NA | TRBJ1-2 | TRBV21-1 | CASSKADRDSNYGYTF | TGTGCCAGCAGCAAAGCCGACAGGGACTCTAACTATGGCTACACCTTC
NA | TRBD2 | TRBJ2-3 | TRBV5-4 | CASSLALAGVSTDTQYF | TGTGCCAGCAGCTTGGCGCTAGCGGGGGTTAGCACAGATACGCAGTATTTT
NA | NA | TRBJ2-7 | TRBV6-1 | CASSDWGTASSYEQYF | TGTGCCAGCAGTGATTGGGGGACGGCGAGCTCCTACGAGCAGTACTTC
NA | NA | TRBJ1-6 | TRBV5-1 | CASSSAYFGSPLHF | TGCGCCAGCAGCTCGGCCTATTTTGGTTCACCCCTCCACTTT
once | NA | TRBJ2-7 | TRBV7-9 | CASSPLGGQGFYEQYF | TGTGCCAGCAGCCCGCTGGGTGGGCAGGGGTTTTACGAGCAGTACTTC
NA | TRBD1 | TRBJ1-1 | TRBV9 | CASSVVQGATFF | TGTGCCAGCAGCGTAGTTCAGGGGGCTACCTTCTTT